This entry is about one T cell receptor (beta chain). Its antigen is not known. Germline lookup yields CDR1 SQVTM and CDR2 ANQGSEA. This CDR3 is 13 amino acids long. V was clipped by 2 bases and J by 0 bases, with 7 bases between them. The data were taken from a study of molecular identifiers for immune sequencing clone quantification. Findings of the study overall: Clone sizes that are highly expanded could be underestimated when identical TCR molecules share a barcode.

In TCRdb, the PCR reads were re-called with MiXCR into one record per CDR3 protein. The sample holds about 510,000 distinct CDR3 sequences, less than 30% seen once. The chain uses TRBV29-1 and TRBJ1-2; a possible D gene is TRBD1 (6 bases). The TCR was taken from a human donor in good health. Some libraries in this study had Jurkat cell RNA spiked in. Sequencing was carried out using naive CD8+ T cells from blood, with Jurkat cell RNA spiked in. Subset described: FACS-sorted CD8+CD4-CCR7+CD45RA+ naive T cells. The CDR3 sequence: CSVETGTNYGYTF. Here the CDR3 DNA reads TGCAGCGTTGAAACAGGGACTAACTATGGCTACACCTTC.